The 29 T cell receptor beta chains below all came from one sample that was sequenced in a study of T cell responses to AZD1222 COVID-19 vaccine. The data were produced by immunoSEQ multiplex PCR, yet TCRdb's version contains in-frame clones alone and is incomplete. The sample has tens of thousands of clones, 75% to 90% seen once. The material was peripheral blood, obtained 28 days after the second AZD1222 dose. These receptors came from an adult who received the AZD1222 COVID-19 vaccine.

This clone has a single count. The chain joins TRBV12-3 or TRBV12-4 to TRBJ2-2; D gene uncertain. The CDR3 runs 12 residues. V was clipped by 6 bases and J by 7 bases, with 9 bases between them. The CDR3 bases are TGTGCCAGCAGCCCCGTAAACGGGGAGCTGTTTTTT. It encodes CASSPVNGELFF.

The chain combines TRBV7-3 with TRBJ2-5, with 10 nucleotides matching TRBD1. The J call is uncertain, as TRBJ2-7 better fits the DNA end. The CDR3 spans 13 residues. CDR1 and CDR2 (germline): SGHTA, FQGTGA. The DNA for the CDR3 is TGTGCCAGCAGCCGGGACAGGGGACGCGAGCAGTACTTC. Translated: CASSRDRGREQYF.

CDR3 in DNA: TGTGCCAGCAGCTTAACTAAGACCGTCTCCTACAATGAGCAGTTCTTC. Its protein is CASSLTKTVSYNEQFF. The chain is built from TRBV7-3 and TRBJ2-1; D gene unclear. Germline CDR1 is SGHTA and CDR2 is FQGTGA. V was pared by 0 bases and J by 0 bases, with 9 bases between. The CDR3 is made up of 16 amino acids.

The gene calls are TRBV27 and TRBJ1-2; a weak D match, TRBD1 (5 bases). V was clipped by 6 bases and J by 0 bases, with 23 bases between them. The germline gives CDR1 MNHEY, CDR2 SMNVEV (reference sequence). This CDR3 spans 18 amino acids. CDR3 loop: CASSRWGNSPTANYGYTF. In DNA, the CDR3 is TGTGCCAGCAGCCGATGGGGGAACAGTCCAACCGCTAACTATGGCTACACCTTC.

J is TRBJ1-2 and V is TRBV6-5; 8 nucleotides line up with TRBD1. The germline gives CDR1 MNHEY, CDR2 SVGAGI. V was pared by 6 bases and J by 5 bases, with 5 bases of the junction left unmatched. CDR3 length equals 13 residues. The CDR3 DNA follows: TGTGCCAGCAGCATCGACAGGGGTTATGGCTACACCTTC. It translates to CASSIDRGYGYTF.

The chain uses TRBV11-3 and TRBJ2-5; D perhaps matches TRBD1 (5 bases). Trimming removed 3 bases at V and 4 bases at J, with 9 bases between. Germline V gives CDR1 SGHNT, CDR2 YENEEA. The CDR3 runs to 13 residues. Here the CDR3 reads CASSLGQVETQYF. As DNA, the CDR3 is TGTGCCAGCAGCTTGGGGCAGGTAGAGACCCAGTACTTC.

The chain is built from TRBV28 and TRBJ2-5; 7 positions match TRBD1. CDR1 MDHEN and CDR2 SYDVKM come from the germline V gene. J was trimmed by 5 bases and V by 3 bases; bases with no gene match: 9. This CDR3 spans 15 amino acids. DNA for the CDR3: TGTGCCAGCAGTTTGGAGACAGGGCGCGGCGAGACCCAGTACTTC. Encoded protein: CASSLETGRGETQYF.

This rearrangement joins TRBV12-5 to TRBJ2-1; 8 positions match TRBD1. Germline CDR1 and CDR2: LGHNT and FRNRAP. Trimming removed 1 base from V and 7 bases from J; junction bases left unmatched: 3. The CDR3 sequence is 14 residues long. CDR3 coding DNA: TGTGCTAGTGGTTTGGACACAGGGGGTAATGAGCAGTTCTTC. Translation: CASGLDTGGNEQFF.

The chain is built from TRBV30 and TRBJ1-5, with D perhaps matching TRBD1 (6 bases). This CDR3 has 14 residues. The V end was cut by 4 bases, the J end by 2 bases, with 12 bases between. The germline gives CDR1 GTSNPN, CDR2 SVGIG (reference sequence). The CDR3 DNA sequence: TGTGCCTGGACCCAGGGGCAGGGCAATCAGCCCCAGCATTTT. This encodes CAWTQGQGNQPQHF.

This clone has only one observation. The CDR3 DNA reads TGTGCCAGCAGTTTGAGGAACACCGGGGAGCTGTTTTTT. This codes for CASSLRNTGELFF. The V and J genes are TRBV28 and TRBJ2-2; no clear D. This CDR3 contains 13 residues. The germline CDR1 and CDR2 sequences are MDHEN and SYDVKM. V was clipped by 3 bases and J by 1 base, with 3 bases between them.

This clone was detected once. The gene calls are TRBV7-2 and TRBJ2-2; D gene ambiguous. The CDR3 covers 13 residues. V was pared by 6 bases and J by 5 bases, with 10 bases between. Germline loops: CDR1 SGHTA, CDR2 FQGNSA. For the CDR3, the DNA is TGTGCCAGCAGGCCCGCCTCGACCGGGGAGCTGTTTTTT. It encodes CASRPASTGELFF.

The J gene is TRBJ2-7, the V gene TRBV6-5; 8 bases fit TRBD2. V dropped 6 bases and J dropped 0; count of bases not matched to a gene: 7. This CDR3 contains 15 residues. CDR1 and CDR2 from the germline V gene are MNHEY and SVGAGI. DNA of the CDR3: TGTGCCAGCAGGTCCGTGGGGACTAGCTCCTACGAGCAGTACTTC. Amino acid sequence: CASRSVGTSSYEQYF.

This sequence joins TRBV21-1 and TRBJ1-5. TRBV21-1 has pseudogene status. CDR3 size: 15 residues. This CDR3 is CASSTYRDQNQPQHF. The CDR3 DNA reads TGTGCCAGCAGCACTTACCGGGACCAAAATCAGCCCCAGCATTTT.

The chain employs TRBV7-2 and TRBJ1-1; no clear D. The CDR3 totals 14 residues. Per the germline V gene, CDR1 is SGHTA and CDR2 is FQGNSA. Trimming shortened V by 3 bases and J by 3 bases, and 11 bases separated the two germline ends. The CDR3 DNA reads TGTGCCAGCAGCTTCAGCCGTACGGACACTGAAGCTTTCTTT. Amino acid sequence: CASSFSRTDTEAFF.

The chain uses TRBV12-2 and TRBJ1-1. TRBV12-2 is noted as a pseudogene. This CDR3 spans 17 amino acids. The chain's CDR3 is CASRLTDEQGGGTEAFF. In nucleotides, the CDR3 is TGTGCAAGTCGCTTAACAGACGAACAGGGCGGGGGCACTGAAGCTTTCTTT.

V gene TRBV2 combines with J gene TRBJ2-2; the match to TRBD2 covers 16 bases. This CDR3 region has 15 residues. V lost 6 bases, J lost 8 bases, and 3 bases stayed unmatched. Germline V gene sequence: CDR1 SNHLY, CDR2 FYNNEI. Here the CDR3 reads CASRGLAGGIGELFF. DNA of the CDR3: TGTGCCAGCAGGGGACTAGCGGGAGGGATAGGGGAGCTGTTTTTT.

The count of this clone is one. The rearrangement links TRBV5-6 to TRBJ1-5, with TRBD1 matching over 9 bases. The CDR3 is 16 residues long. Trimming took 4 bases from V and 5 from J; bases not matched to a gene: 10. Germline loops: CDR1 SGHDT, CDR2 YYEEEE. The CDR3 region has the DNA TGTGCCAGCAGCGCCGCCGGGACAGGGCTTGATCAGCCCCAGCATTTT. This codes for CASSAAGTGLDQPQHF.

The chain has TRBV29-1 and TRBJ1-1; perhaps TRBD1 as D (5 bases). Trimming cost V 5 bases and J 0 bases, with 10 bases left between them. The CDR3 has 13 residues. Germline lookup yields CDR1 SQVTM and CDR2 ANQGSEA. Written as DNA, the CDR3 is TGCAGCGTTAGGGGCAATCTGAACACTGAAGCTTTCTTT. Translation: CSVRGNLNTEAFF.

This clone was seen once. The CDR3 spells CASSMGVRYGYTF. The CDR3, as DNA: TGTGCCAGCAGCATGGGGGTACGATATGGCTACACCTTC. The rearrangement links TRBV12-3 or TRBV12-4 to TRBJ1-2; perhaps TRBD1 as D (5 bases). The CDR3 is made up of 13 amino acids. Deletions cut 6 bases from V and 5 bases from J, with 13 bases between.

This sequence joins TRBV5-1 and TRBJ2-1; the match to TRBD2 covers 9 bases. Trimming cost V 1 base and J 3 bases; bases outside gene matches: 8. Germline V CDR1 and CDR2: SGHRS, YFSETQ. The CDR3 is 17 amino acids. The CDR3 nucleotides read TGCGCCAGCAGCTTGTTTTCGGGGCGGGAGGGCTACAATGAGCAGTTCTTC. Translation: CASSLFSGREGYNEQFF.

The genes are TRBV29-1 and TRBJ2-7; a possible D gene is TRBD1 (5 bases). The CDR3 covers 10 residues. Germline V CDR1 and CDR2: SQVTM, ANQGSEA. Trimming cost V 7 bases and J 1 base, with 5 bases left between them. The CDR3 nucleotides read TGCAGCGCAGGGTCCTACGAGCAGTACTTC. It specifies CSAGSYEQYF.

V usage is TRBV6-5 and J usage is TRBJ1-2; D call uncertain. V lost 0 bases to trimming and J lost 4 bases, with 9 bases between them. The V gene's germline CDR1 is MNHEY and CDR2 SVGAGI. This CDR3 spans 14 amino acids. Here the CDR3 reads CASSYSRPSYGYTF. In nucleotides, the CDR3 is TGTGCCAGCAGTTACTCCAGGCCATCCTATGGCTACACCTTC.

The DNA for the CDR3 is TGTGCCAGCAGCCAAGAGGCTAGCGCGTACAATGAGCAGTTCTTC. Encoded protein: CASSQEASAYNEQFF. The chain is built from TRBV3-1 (or the pseudogene TRBV3-2) and TRBJ2-1; D perhaps matches TRBD2 (6 bases). Per the germline V gene, CDR1 is LGHDT and CDR2 is YNNKEL (reference sequence). The CDR3 totals 15 residues. Trimming pared 0 bases from V and 4 bases from J, leaving 10 bases between.

The J gene is TRBJ1-5, the V gene TRBV28, with 10 bases lining up with TRBD1. The CDR3 consists of 15 residues. In germline, CDR1 is MDHEN, CDR2 SYDVKM. V shed 4 bases, J shed 5 bases, and the junction held 5 bases outside the gene matches. CDR3 sequence reads: CASSSPGQGYQPQHF. CDR3 DNA: TGTGCCAGCAGTTCCCCGGGACAGGGGTATCAGCCCCAGCATTTT.

The count of this clone is one. The V call is TRBV30, the J call TRBJ2-5; unclear D gene. This CDR3 is built from 10 residues. Deletions cut 3 bases from V and 5 bases from J, with 4 bases between. Germline CDR1 is GTSNPN and CDR2 is SVGIG (reference sequence). Here the CDR3 reads CAWSGETQYF. CDR3 nucleotides: TGTGCCTGGAGCGGGGAGACCCAGTACTTC. The whole variable domain, remainder taken from reference TRBV30 and TRBJ2-5, is SQTIHQWPATLVQPVGSPLSLECTVEGTSNPNLYWYRQAAGRGLQLLFYSVGIGQISSEVPQNLSASRPQDRQFILSSKKLLLSDSGFYLCAWSGETQYFGPGTRLLVL.

This chain uses TRBV28 with TRBJ1-5; tentatively, D is TRBD1 (5 bases). The CDR3 consists of 16 residues. Germline V gene data show CDR1 as MDHEN and CDR2 as SYDVKM. Trimming removed 3 bases from V and 0 bases from J, with 12 bases in between. In DNA, the CDR3 is TGTGCCAGCAGTTTTGGGTCCGGACATAGCAATCAGCCCCAGCATTTT. It specifies CASSFGSGHSNQPQHF.

This chain uses TRBV7-8 with TRBJ2-2; perhaps TRBD1 as D (5 bases). The CDR3 is 17 amino acids. Germline loops: CDR1 SGHVS, CDR2 FQNEAQ. CDR3 loop: CVTFVGLASFNDGELFF. The CDR3 region has the DNA TGTGTCACCTTCGTGGGGCTTGCCTCTTTCAACGACGGGGAGCTGTTTTTT.

The J gene is TRBJ1-2, the V gene TRBV7-2; D ambiguous. V lost 5 bases, J lost 8 bases, and 12 bases lay in between. Germline CDR1 and CDR2: SGHTA and FQGNSA. The CDR3 has 12 amino acids. CDR3: CASSPRSPGYTF. In nucleotides, the CDR3 is TGTGCCAGCAGCCCCCGGAGTCCCGGCTACACCTTC.

This clone appeared a single time. The chain has TRBV7-3 and TRBJ2-3; tentatively, D is TRBD1 (6 bases). Germline CDR1 and CDR2: SGHTA and FQGTGA. This CDR3 spans 15 amino acids. Trimming pared 4 bases from V and 5 bases from J, leaving 16 bases between. CDR3 region: CASSSQGALRDTQYF. The CDR3, as DNA: TGTGCCAGCAGCTCACAGGGAGCCCTACGAGATACGCAGTATTTT.